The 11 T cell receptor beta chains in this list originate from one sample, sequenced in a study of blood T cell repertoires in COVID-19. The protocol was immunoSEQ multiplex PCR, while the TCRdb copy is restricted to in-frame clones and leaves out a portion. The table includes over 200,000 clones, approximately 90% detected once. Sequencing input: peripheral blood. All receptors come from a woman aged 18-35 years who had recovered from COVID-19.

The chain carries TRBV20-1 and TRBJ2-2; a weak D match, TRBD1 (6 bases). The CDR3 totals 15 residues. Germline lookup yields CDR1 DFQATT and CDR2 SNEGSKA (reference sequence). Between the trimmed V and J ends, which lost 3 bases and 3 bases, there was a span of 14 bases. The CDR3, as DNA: TGCAGTGCTAGTACAGGGATGGGGTACACCGGGGAGCTGTTTTTT. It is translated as CSASTGMGYTGELFF.

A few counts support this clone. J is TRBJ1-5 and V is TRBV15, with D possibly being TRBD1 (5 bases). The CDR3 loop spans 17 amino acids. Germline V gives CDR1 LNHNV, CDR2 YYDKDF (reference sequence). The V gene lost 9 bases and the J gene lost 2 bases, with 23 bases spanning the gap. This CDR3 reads CATSKPSAGTRNQPQHF. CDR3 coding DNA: TGTGCCACGTCAAAACCTAGCGCGGGGACCCGCAATCAGCCCCAGCATTTT.

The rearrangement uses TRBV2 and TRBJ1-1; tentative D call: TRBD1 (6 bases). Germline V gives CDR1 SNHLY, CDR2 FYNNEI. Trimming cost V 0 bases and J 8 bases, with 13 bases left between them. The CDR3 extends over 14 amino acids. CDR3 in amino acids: CASSEARGYSEAFF. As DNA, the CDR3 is TGTGCCAGCAGTGAAGCCAGGGGCTACTCAGAAGCTTTCTTT.

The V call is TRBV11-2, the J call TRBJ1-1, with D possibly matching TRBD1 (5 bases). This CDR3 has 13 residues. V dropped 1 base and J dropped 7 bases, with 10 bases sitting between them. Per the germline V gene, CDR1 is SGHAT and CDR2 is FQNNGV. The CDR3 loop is CASSLGGHYEAFF. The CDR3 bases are TGTGCCAGCAGCTTAGGGGGCCATTATGAAGCTTTCTTT.

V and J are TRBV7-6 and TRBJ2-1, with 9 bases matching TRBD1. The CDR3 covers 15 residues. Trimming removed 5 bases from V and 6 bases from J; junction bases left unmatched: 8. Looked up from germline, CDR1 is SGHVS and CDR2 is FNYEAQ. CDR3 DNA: TGTGCCAGCAGCCGAACAGGGGGCGCGGGCAATGAGCAGTTCTTC. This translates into CASSRTGGAGNEQFF.

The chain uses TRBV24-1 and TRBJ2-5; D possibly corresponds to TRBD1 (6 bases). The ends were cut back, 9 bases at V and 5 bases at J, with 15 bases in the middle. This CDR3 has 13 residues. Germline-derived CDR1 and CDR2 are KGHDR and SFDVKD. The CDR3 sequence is CATRRGTAETQYF. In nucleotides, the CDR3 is TGTGCCACCCGCAGGGGAACCGCTGAGACCCAGTACTTC.

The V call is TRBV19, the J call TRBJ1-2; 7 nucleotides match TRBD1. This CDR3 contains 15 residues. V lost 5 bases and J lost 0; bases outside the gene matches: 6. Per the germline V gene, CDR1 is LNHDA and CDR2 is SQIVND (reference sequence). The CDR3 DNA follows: TGTGCCAGTAGTCCCCGACAGGGAGCTAACTATGGCTACACCTTC. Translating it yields CASSPRQGANYGYTF. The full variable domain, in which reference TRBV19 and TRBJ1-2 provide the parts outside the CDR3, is DGGITQSPKYLFRKEGQNVTLSCEQNLNHDAMYWYRQDPGQGLRLIYYSQIVNDFQKGDIAEGYSVSREKKESFPLTVTSAQKNPTAFYLCASSPRQGANYGYTFGSGTRLTVV.

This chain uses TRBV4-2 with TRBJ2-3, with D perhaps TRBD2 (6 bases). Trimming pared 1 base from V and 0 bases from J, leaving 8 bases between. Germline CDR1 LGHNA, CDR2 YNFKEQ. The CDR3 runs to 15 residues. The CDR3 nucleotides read TGTGCCAGCAGCCAAGCGGGGACTAGCACAGATACGCAGTATTTT. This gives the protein CASSQAGTSTDTQYF.

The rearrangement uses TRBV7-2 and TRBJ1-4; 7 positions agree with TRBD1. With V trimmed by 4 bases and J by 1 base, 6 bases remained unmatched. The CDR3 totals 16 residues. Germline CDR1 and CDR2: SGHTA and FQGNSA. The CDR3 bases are TGTGCCAGCAGCTCCGGGACAGCCAAAACTAATGAAAAACTGTTTTTT. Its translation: CASSSGTAKTNEKLFF.

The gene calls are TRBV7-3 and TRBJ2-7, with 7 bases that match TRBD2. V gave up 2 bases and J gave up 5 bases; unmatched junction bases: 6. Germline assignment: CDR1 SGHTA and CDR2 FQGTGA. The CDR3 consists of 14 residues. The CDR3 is CASSLLGLLDEQYF. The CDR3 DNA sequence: TGTGCCAGCAGCTTATTGGGACTACTAGACGAGCAGTACTTC.

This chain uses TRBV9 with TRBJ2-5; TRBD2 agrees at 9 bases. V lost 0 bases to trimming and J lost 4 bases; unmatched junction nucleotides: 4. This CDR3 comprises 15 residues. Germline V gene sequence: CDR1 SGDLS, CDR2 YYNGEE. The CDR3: CASSVGAGGLETQYF. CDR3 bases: TGTGCCAGCAGCGTAGGGGCGGGAGGGTTAGAGACCCAGTACTTC.